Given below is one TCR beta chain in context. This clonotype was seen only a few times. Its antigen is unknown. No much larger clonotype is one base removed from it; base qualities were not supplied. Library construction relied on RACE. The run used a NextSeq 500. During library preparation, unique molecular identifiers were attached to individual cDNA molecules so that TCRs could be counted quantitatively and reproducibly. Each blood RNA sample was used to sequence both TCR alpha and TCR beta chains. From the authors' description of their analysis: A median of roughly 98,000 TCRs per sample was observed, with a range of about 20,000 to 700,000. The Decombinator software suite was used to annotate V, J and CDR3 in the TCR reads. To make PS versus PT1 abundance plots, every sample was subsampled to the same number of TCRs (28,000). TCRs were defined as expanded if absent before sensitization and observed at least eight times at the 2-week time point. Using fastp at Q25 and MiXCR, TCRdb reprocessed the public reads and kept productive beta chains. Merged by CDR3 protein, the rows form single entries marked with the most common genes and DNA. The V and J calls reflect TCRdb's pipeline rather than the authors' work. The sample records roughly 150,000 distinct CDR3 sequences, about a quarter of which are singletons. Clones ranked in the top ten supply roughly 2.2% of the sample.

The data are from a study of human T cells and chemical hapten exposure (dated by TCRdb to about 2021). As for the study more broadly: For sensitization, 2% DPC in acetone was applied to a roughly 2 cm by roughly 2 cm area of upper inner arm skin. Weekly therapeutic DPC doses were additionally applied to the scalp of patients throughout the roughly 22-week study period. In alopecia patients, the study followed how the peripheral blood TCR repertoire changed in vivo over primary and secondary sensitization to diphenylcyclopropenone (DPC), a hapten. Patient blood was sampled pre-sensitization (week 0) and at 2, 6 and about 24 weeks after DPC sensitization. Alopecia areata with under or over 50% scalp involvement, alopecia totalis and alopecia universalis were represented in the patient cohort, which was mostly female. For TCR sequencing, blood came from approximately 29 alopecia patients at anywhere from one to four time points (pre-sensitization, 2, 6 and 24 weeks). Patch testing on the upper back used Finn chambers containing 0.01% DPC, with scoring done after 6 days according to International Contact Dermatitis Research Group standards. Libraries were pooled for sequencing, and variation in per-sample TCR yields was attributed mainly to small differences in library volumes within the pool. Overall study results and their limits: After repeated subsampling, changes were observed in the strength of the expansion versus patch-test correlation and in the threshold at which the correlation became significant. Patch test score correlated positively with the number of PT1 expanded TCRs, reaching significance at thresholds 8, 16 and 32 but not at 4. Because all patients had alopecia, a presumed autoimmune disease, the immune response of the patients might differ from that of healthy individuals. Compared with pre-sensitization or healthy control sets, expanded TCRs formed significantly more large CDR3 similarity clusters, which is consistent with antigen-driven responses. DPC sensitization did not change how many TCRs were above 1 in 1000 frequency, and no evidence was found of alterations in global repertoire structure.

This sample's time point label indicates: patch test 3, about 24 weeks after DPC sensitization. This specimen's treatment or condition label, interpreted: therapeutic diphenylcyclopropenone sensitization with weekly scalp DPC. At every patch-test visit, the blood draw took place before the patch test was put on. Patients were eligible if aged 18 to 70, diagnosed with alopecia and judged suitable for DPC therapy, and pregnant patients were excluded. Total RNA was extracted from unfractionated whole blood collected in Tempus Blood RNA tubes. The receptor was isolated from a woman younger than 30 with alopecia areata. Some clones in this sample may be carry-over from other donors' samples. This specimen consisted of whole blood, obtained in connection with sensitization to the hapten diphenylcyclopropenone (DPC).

In nucleotide form, the sequence is TGCAGTGCAACACCTAGCGGTGGTACCTACAATGAGCAGTTCTTC. Its protein product is CSATPSGGTYNEQFF. This sequence uses TRBV20-1 and TRBJ2-1, and TRBD2 aligns with 7 junction nucleotides. The germline V gene (reference sequence) sets CDR1 to DFQATT and CDR2 to SNEGSKA. The V end gives up 6 bases and the J end 2 bases, leaving 10 bases in the junction not matched to a gene. The CDR3 covers 15 residues, taking in both the cysteine and the phenylalanine. The only DNA kept is the CDR3, 45 bases in frame from the first base.